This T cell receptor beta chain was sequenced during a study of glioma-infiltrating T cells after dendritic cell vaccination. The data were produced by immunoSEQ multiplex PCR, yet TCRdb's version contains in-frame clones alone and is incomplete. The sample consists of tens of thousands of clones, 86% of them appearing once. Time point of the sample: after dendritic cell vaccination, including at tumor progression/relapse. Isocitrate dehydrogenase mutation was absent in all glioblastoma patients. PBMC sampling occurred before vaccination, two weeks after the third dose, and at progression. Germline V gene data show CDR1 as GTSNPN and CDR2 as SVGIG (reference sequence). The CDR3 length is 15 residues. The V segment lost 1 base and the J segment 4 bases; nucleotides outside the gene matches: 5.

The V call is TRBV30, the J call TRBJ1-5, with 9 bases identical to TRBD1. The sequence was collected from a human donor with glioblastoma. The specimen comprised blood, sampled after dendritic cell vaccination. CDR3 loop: CAWSAMTGGNQPQHF. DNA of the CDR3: TGTGCCTGGAGTGCCATGACAGGGGGAAATCAGCCCCAGCATTTT.